These 27 T cell receptor beta chains originate from one sample sequenced in a study of post-analysis software for immune sequencing data. Study-wide results and limits: Elevated frequency relative to controls characterized a handful of TRBV segments in patients, TRBV5-6, TRBV5-1 and TRBV20-1 among them.

Unique molecular identifiers were built into the TCR beta cDNA libraries. TCRdb re-called the PCR reads with MiXCR, one entry per CDR3 protein. The sample shows hundreds of thousands of distinct CDR3 sequences, roughly three fifths of them seen only once. Their antigens are not known. Sequences were obtained from blood. The receptors originated from a girl aged 2 to 9 with multiple sclerosis.

This clonotype was detected only a few times. The chain links TRBV7-9 to TRBJ1-1; maybe TRBD1 (5 bases). Looked up from germline, CDR1 is SEHNR and CDR2 is FQNEAQ (reference sequence). This CDR3 region has 14 residues. Trimming removed 5 bases at V and 4 bases at J, with 14 bases between. CDR3 nucleotide sequence: TGTGCCAGCAGCCGAGGGCAGGGTGGCACTGAAGCTTTCTTT. Its translation is CASSRGQGGTEAFF.

This clonotype was detected a few times. The genes are TRBV11-2 and TRBJ2-1; perhaps TRBD2 as D (6 bases). The germline V gene has CDR1 SGHAT and CDR2 FQNNGV. V was pared by 1 base and J by 5 bases, with 18 bases between. The CDR3 length is 17 residues. CDR3 DNA sequence: TGTGCCAGCAGCTTAGGGTCCGTGGGACTCCCGCACAATGAGCAGTTCTTC. Its translation: CASSLGSVGLPHNEQFF. Supplemented by reference TRBV11-2 and TRBJ2-1, the full variable domain reads EAGVAQSPRYKIIEKRQSVAFWCNPISGHATLYWYQQILGQGPKLLIQFQNNGVVDDSQLPKDRFSAERLKGVDSTLKIQPAKLEDSAVYLCASSLGSVGLPHNEQFFGPGTRLTVL.

This clonotype showed up just a few times. One end of the junction does not line up with germline, which may come from a read error. This chain connects TRBV5-1 to TRBJ1-1; 7 positions match TRBD1. The CDR3 consists of 15 residues. CDR1 is SGHRS, CDR2 YFSETQ, per germline. Here the CDR3 DNA reads TGTGCCAGCAGCTTGGCCGGGACAGTGAACACTGAAGCTTTCTTT. It translates to CASSLAGTVNTEAFF.

This chain uses TRBV6-5 with TRBJ2-3; D perhaps matches TRBD1 (5 bases). Trimming stripped 0 bases from V and 5 bases from J, with 6 bases between. This CDR3 is 13 amino acids long. In germline, CDR1 is MNHEY, CDR2 SVGAGI. The CDR3 DNA reads TGTGCCAGCAGTTACTCTAGGGGAGATACGCAGTATTTT. It yields the protein CASSYSRGDTQYF.

This clonotype occurred once. An end of the junction differs from the germline gene, which may be a read error. This rearrangement joins TRBV25-1 to TRBJ2-3, with D uncertain. The CDR3 is made up of 14 amino acids. From germline, CDR1 is MGHDK and CDR2 SYGVNS. The CDR3 here is CASSVGSSTDAQYF. The CDR3 bases are TGTGCCAGCAGTGTCGGGTCCTCCACAGATGCGCAGTATTTT.

The chain is built from TRBV6-1 and TRBJ1-2; D not resolved. Trimming took 7 bases from V and 8 from J, leaving 5 bases between them. The CDR3 length is 9 residues. Germline-derived CDR1 and CDR2 are MNHNS and SASEGT. In DNA form, the CDR3 reads TGTGCCAGCATGGGCGGCTACACCTTC. The encoded protein is CASMGGYTF.

This clonotype is a singleton in its sample. This chain joins TRBV6-5 and TRBJ2-3; no clear D. Per the germline V gene, CDR1 is MNHEY and CDR2 is SVGAGI. This CDR3 has 14 amino acids. The V and J ends lost 6 bases and 2 bases respectively, with 12 bases between them. CDR3 protein: CASRAAFPTDTQYF. In nucleotides, the CDR3 is TGTGCCAGCAGGGCAGCCTTTCCCACAGATACGCAGTATTTT.

The rearrangement joins TRBV29-1 to TRBJ2-1, with D possibly matching TRBD1 (6 bases). This CDR3 is 13 amino acids long. CDR1 and CDR2 (germline): SQVTM, ANQGSEA. Trimming pared 8 bases from V and 1 base from J, leaving 12 bases between. The CDR3 reads CSSSGVSYNEQFF. The DNA of the CDR3 is TGCAGCTCTTCAGGGGTGTCCTACAATGAGCAGTTCTTC.

V is TRBV29-1 and J is TRBJ2-5, with TRBD2 matching 9 bases. CDR3 length: 16 residues. The ends lost 1 base at V and 7 bases at J; junction bases unmatched: 13. Germline CDR1 reads SQVTM; CDR2 reads ANQGSEA. CDR3 bases: TGCAGCGTTGAAGTCCTTAGCGGGAGCTACCTTGGGACCCAGTACTTC. Translation: CSVEVLSGSYLGTQYF.

The chain links TRBV10-2 to TRBJ2-1; no clear D gene. Germline CDR1 reads WSHSY; CDR2 reads SAAADI. The length of the CDR3 is 15 residues. The V end lost 2 bases, the J end lost 3 bases, and 11 bases lay between the germline ends. The CDR3 spells CASSEQQGIYNEQFF. DNA of the CDR3: TGCGCCAGCAGTGAGCAACAAGGGATCTACAATGAGCAGTTCTTC.

The chain has TRBV20-1 and TRBJ2-1, with 13 bases identical to TRBD2. Germline V gene data show CDR1 as DFQATT and CDR2 as SNEGSKA (reference sequence). Trimming at V came to 0 bases and at J to 10 bases, leaving 15 bases not matched to a gene. The CDR3 is made up of 18 amino acids. The DNA for the CDR3 is TGCAGTGCTAGAGATCCTCACCACGGGACTAGCGGGACTAGGGAGCAGTTCTTC. The encoded protein is CSARDPHHGTSGTREQFF.

V and J are TRBV29-1 and TRBJ2-3, with TRBD2 matching over 8 bases. V was pared by 5 bases and J by 2 bases, with 9 bases of the junction left unmatched. This CDR3 has 15 amino acids. Germline assignment: CDR1 SQVTM and CDR2 ANQGSEA. CDR3: CSVPGLAGLTDTQYF. The CDR3 DNA follows: TGCAGCGTTCCCGGGTTAGCGGGGCTCACAGATACGCAGTATTTT.

The chain is built from TRBV7-6 and TRBJ2-7, with D possibly matching TRBD1 (5 bases). The germline CDR1 and CDR2 sequences are SGHVS and FNYEAQ. The CDR3 is 13 residues long. V gave up 3 bases and J gave up 5 bases, with 11 bases separating them. The CDR3 reads CASSFPGKDEQYF. CDR3 nucleotide sequence: TGTGCCAGCAGCTTCCCAGGGAAAGACGAGCAGTACTTC.

The chain links TRBV6-5 to TRBJ2-1; 11 bases agree with TRBD1. This CDR3 is built from 16 residues. Losses at the gene ends were 7 bases for V and 6 bases for J; bases not matched to a gene: 11. The germline gives CDR1 MNHEY, CDR2 SVGAGI. The CDR3 bases are TGTGCCAGCATCAACTCAGGAGGGACAGGGGGCAATGAGCAGTTCTTC. It yields the protein CASINSGGTGGNEQFF.

The chain employs TRBV20-1 and TRBJ2-3, with D perhaps being TRBD1 or TRBD2 (5 bases each). Between the trimmed V and J ends, which lost 5 bases and 2 bases, there was a span of 14 bases. Looked up from germline, CDR1 is DFQATT and CDR2 is SNEGSKA (reference sequence). The CDR3 loop spans 14 amino acids. CDR3 amino acids: CSAQGTRVTDTQYF. The CDR3 DNA sequence: TGCAGTGCTCAGGGAACGAGGGTCACAGATACGCAGTATTTT.

The chain recombines TRBV7-2 with TRBJ2-3, with D perhaps TRBD1 (6 bases). The CDR3 has 15 amino acids. V dropped 1 base and J dropped 4 bases, with 12 bases sitting between them. CDR1 and CDR2 (germline): SGHTA, FQGNSA. The CDR3 loop reads CASSLGLGAADTQYF. CDR3 DNA: TGTGCCAGCAGCTTAGGGCTGGGGGCTGCAGATACGCAGTATTTT.

The genes are TRBV6-5 and TRBJ1-2; D possibly corresponds to TRBD1 (5 bases). This CDR3 contains 13 residues. Germline CDR1 and CDR2: MNHEY and SVGAGI. The V end lost 2 bases, the J end lost 7 bases, and 11 bases lay between the germline ends. The CDR3 nucleotides read TGTGCCAGCAGTTACCGGGGGAAGGCTGGCTACACCTTC. This translates into CASSYRGKAGYTF.

The gene calls are TRBV10-3 and TRBJ2-4; 7 nucleotides match TRBD1. Matching the DNA end better, TRBJ2-7 makes the J call doubtful. This CDR3 spans 14 amino acids. Germline V gene sequence: CDR1 ENHRY, CDR2 SYGVKD. CDR3 coding DNA: TGTGCCATCAGTGAGGACAGGGAATTCTACGAGCAGTACTTC. Amino acid sequence: CAISEDREFYEQYF.

This clonotype came up a few times. J is TRBJ1-2 and V is TRBV5-4; D call uncertain. Trimming left V 5 bases short and J 6 bases short, with 23 bases between. The CDR3 is made up of 16 amino acids. Germline V gene sequence: CDR1 SGHNT, CDR2 YYREEE (reference sequence). CDR3 loop: CASRSPGPEIDHGYTF. CDR3 sequence (DNA): TGTGCCAGCAGATCTCCCGGACCGGAAATCGACCATGGCTACACCTTC.

This clonotype was seen a few times. The rearrangement links TRBV20-1 to TRBJ2-3; 14 bases line up with TRBD2. The CDR3 consists of 15 residues. Germline CDR1 is DFQATT and CDR2 is SNEGSKA (reference sequence). Germline trimming cut 6 bases from V and 2 bases from J; bases unmatched to any gene: 4. The CDR3 protein is CSAETSGRDTDTQYF. CDR3 nucleotide sequence: TGCAGTGCGGAGACTAGCGGGAGGGACACAGATACGCAGTATTTT.

This clonotype was observed a single time. J is TRBJ1-1 and V is TRBV20-1, with TRBD1 matching 7 bases. With V trimmed by 5 bases and J by 4 bases, 7 bases remained unmatched. Germline values: CDR1 DFQATT, CDR2 SNEGSKA (reference sequence). The length of the CDR3 is 13 residues. The CDR3 DNA follows: TGCAGTGCTCAGGGGGGAGGGGGCACTGAAGCTTTCTTT. Translated: CSAQGGGGTEAFF.

V and J are TRBV20-1 and TRBJ2-7; no reliable D call. The V gene's germline CDR1 is DFQATT and CDR2 SNEGSKA (reference sequence). This CDR3 spans 12 amino acids. The V gene lost 4 bases and the J gene lost 5 bases, with 12 bases spanning the gap. The DNA of the CDR3 is TGCAGTGCTAACCAAGACACTCACGAGCAGTACTTC. Protein: CSANQDTHEQYF.

This clonotype was counted only a few times. The chain employs TRBV12-3 or TRBV12-4 and TRBJ2-3; TRBD2 might be the D (5 bases). The CDR3 loop spans 13 amino acids. Between the trimmed V and J ends, which lost 7 bases and 1 base, there was a span of 9 bases. CDR3 amino acids: CASINSGTDTQYF. The CDR3 DNA reads as TGTGCCAGCATTAATAGCGGCACAGATACGCAGTATTTT.

The chain joins TRBV14 to TRBJ2-1, with 8 bases matching TRBD1. V lost 0 bases to trimming and J lost 1 base; unmatched junction nucleotides: 2. The CDR3 sequence is 16 residues long. Germline V gene lookup returns CDR1 SGHDN and CDR2 FVKESK. The chain's CDR3 is CASSQDWTGSYNEQFF. CDR3 nucleotide sequence: TGTGCCAGCAGCCAAGACTGGACAGGGTCCTACAATGAGCAGTTCTTC.

V and J are TRBV28 and TRBJ2-7, with a possible D match to TRBD1 (6 bases). Looked up from germline, CDR1 is MDHEN and CDR2 is SYDVKM. The CDR3 is made up of 14 amino acids. The V end was cut by 4 bases, the J end by 3 bases, with 13 bases between. The CDR3 DNA reads as TGTGCCAGCAGTTCGACAGGCCGTCGCTACGAGCAGTACTTC. The encoded protein is CASSSTGRRYEQYF.

The chain combines TRBV12-3 or TRBV12-4 with TRBJ2-2; D remains ambiguous. The CDR3 has 13 amino acids. Trimming stripped 4 bases from V and 6 bases from J, with 9 bases between. In nucleotides, the CDR3 is TGTGCCAGCAGTTCTCTCGGTGCCGGGGAGCTGTTTTTT. The encoded protein is CASSSLGAGELFF.

The V gene is TRBV5-1, the J gene TRBJ1-1; a possible D gene is TRBD1 (5 bases). This CDR3 is 13 amino acids long. Per germline, CDR1 SGHRS and CDR2 YFSETQ. The germline V and J ends were trimmed by 4 bases and 3 bases, with 10 bases remaining between them. The CDR3 DNA reads as TGCGCCAGCAGCAATGGGGGGGACACTGAAGCTTTCTTT. As protein: CASSNGGDTEAFF.